The next 22 T cell receptor beta chains were all read from a single sample in a study of T and B cells in COVID-19 patients. TRB was amplified from around 250-460 ng of blood genomic DNA. TRB rearrangements were amplified by multiplex PCR with BIOMED2 TRB-A/B primers. MiXCR was run by TCRdb on the multiplex PCR reads, yielding one entry per CDR3 protein. The sample lists about 21,000 distinct CDR3 sequences; over 25% were seen once. Sample: blood. All receptors come from a human donor who had recovered from COVID-19.

This clonotype was seen only a few times. This chain joins TRBV18 and TRBJ1-2, with a tentative D call TRBD1 (5 bases). The CDR3 loop spans 13 amino acids. Deletions cut 6 bases from V and 5 bases from J, with 13 bases between. Looked up from germline, CDR1 is KGHSH and CDR2 is LQKENI. CDR3 region: CASSGGREYGYTF. CDR3 DNA: TGTGCCAGCTCCGGGGGGAGAGAATATGGCTACACCTTC.

By sample fraction, this clonotype is medium-sized. The chain couples TRBV19 to TRBJ2-2; TRBD1 matches 8 bases. The trim removed 9 bases at V and 7 bases at J, leaving 16 bases unmatched. Germline CDR1 is LNHDA and CDR2 is SQIVND (reference sequence). CDR3 length: 16 amino acids. DNA for the CDR3: TGTGCCAGCCTTCGAGAAGCAGGGGGCGCGGGCGGGGAGCTGTTTTTT. The encoded protein is CASLREAGGAGGELFF.

This rearrangement joins TRBV12-3 or TRBV12-4 to TRBJ2-5; 7 bases line up with TRBD2. Trimming at V came to 6 bases and at J to 2 bases, leaving 9 bases not matched to a gene. There are 15 residues in the CDR3. The DNA of the CDR3 is TGTGCCAGCAGCCCTGGGGGGGGGTTTCAAGAGACCCAGTACTTC. Its translation is CASSPGGGFQETQYF.

In this sample, this clonotype turned up a few times. This chain uses TRBV18 with TRBJ2-5; TRBD2 might be the D (5 bases). CDR3 length: 15 amino acids. Trimming shortened V by 4 bases and J by 1 base, and 13 bases separated the two germline ends. Germline V CDR1 and CDR2: KGHSH, LQKENI. Here the CDR3 DNA reads TGTGCCAGCTCACATTCCGAGGGAGCCCAAGAGACCCAGTACTTC. This encodes CASSHSEGAQETQYF. Variable domain in full (rest from reference TRBV18 and TRBJ2-5): NAGVMQNPRHLVRRRGQEARLRCSPMKGHSHVYWYRQLPEEGLKFMVYLQKENIIDESGMPKERFSAEFPKEGPSILRIQQVVRGDSAAYFCASSHSEGAQETQYFGPGTRLLVL.

The chain carries TRBV12-3 or TRBV12-4 and TRBJ1-3; 7 bases are a match to TRBD1. With V trimmed by 4 bases and J by 4 bases, 10 bases remained unmatched. The CDR3 runs to 16 residues. The CDR3 DNA is TGTGCCAGCAGTTCCGACAGGGAATGGGAAGGAAACACCATATATTTT. It translates to CASSSDREWEGNTIYF.

The chain employs TRBV12-3 or TRBV12-4 and TRBJ2-7; TRBD1 is a possible D gene (6 bases). Between the trimmed V and J ends, which lost 8 bases and 1 base, there was a span of 15 bases. The CDR3 covers 14 residues. The CDR3 region is CASGRTGSSYEQYF. In DNA, the CDR3 is TGTGCCAGCGGTAGAACAGGGAGTTCCTACGAGCAGTACTTC.

The chain uses TRBV20-1 and TRBJ2-7, with D perhaps TRBD1 (6 bases). Trimming took 6 bases from V and 2 from J, leaving 20 bases between them. This CDR3 contains 15 residues. CDR1 is DFQATT, CDR2 SNEGSKA, per germline (reference sequence). The CDR3 region is CSANLPGHDPYEQYF. CDR3 DNA sequence: TGCAGTGCCAATCTCCCGGGACACGATCCCTACGAGCAGTACTTC.

The V and J genes are TRBV7-2 and TRBJ2-1, with D perhaps TRBD2 (6 bases). V lost 4 bases, J lost 0 bases, and 7 bases lay in between. Germline V lookup: CDR1 SGHTA, CDR2 FQGNSA. The CDR3 is 14 amino acids. Here the CDR3 DNA reads TGTGCCAGCAGCTCGGACTACTCCTACAATGAGCAGTTCTTC. Protein sequence: CASSSDYSYNEQFF.

This clonotype was seen more than once but under ten times. The gene calls are TRBV11-2 and TRBJ1-6; 8 nucleotides line up with TRBD1. Germline V lookup: CDR1 SGHAT, CDR2 FQNNGV. There are 14 residues in the CDR3. Trimming took 5 bases from V and 7 from J; bases not matched to a gene: 4. CDR3 amino acids: CASSPRTGNSPLHF. CDR3 in DNA: TGTGCCAGCAGCCCTAGGACAGGGAATTCACCCCTCCACTTT.

Comment on this clonotype: A much larger clonotype is one base distant, so this may be a read error. The V and J genes are TRBV19 and TRBJ1-4, with D hard to call. Germline V gives CDR1 LNHDA, CDR2 SQIVND (reference sequence). This CDR3 comprises 20 residues. The CDR3 DNA is TGTGCCAGTAGTGCGGGGAGGCCAGGAACAGATCGTGCAACTAATGAAAAACTGTTATTT. It codes for CASSAGRPGTDRATNEKLLF.

This clonotype has ten or more counts. V gene TRBV29-1 combines with J gene TRBJ1-1, with D maybe TRBD1 (6 bases). Trimming shortened V by 0 bases and J by 2 bases, and 10 bases separated the two germline ends. The CDR3 sequence is 14 residues long. Germline V gene sequence: CDR1 SQVTM, CDR2 ANQGSEA. CDR3 sequence: CSVEDTGLNTEAFF. The CDR3 DNA reads TGCAGCGTTGAAGATACAGGGCTTAACACTGAAGCTTTCTTT. Complete variable domain (other parts from reference TRBV29-1 and TRBJ1-1): SAVISQKPSRDICQRGTSLTIQCQVDSQVTMMFWYRQQPGQSLTLIATANQGSEATYESGFVIDKFPISRPNLTFSTLTVSNMSPEDSSIYLCSVEDTGLNTEAFFGQGTRLTVV.

V is TRBV12-5 and J is TRBJ1-2; TRBD1 might be the D (6 bases). Germline V lookup: CDR1 LGHNT, CDR2 FRNRAP. This CDR3 region has 13 residues. V lost 5 bases and J lost 7, with 14 bases in between. CDR3 nucleotide sequence: TGTGCTAGTGGTAAGGACAGTTTCTCTGGCTACACCTTC. Amino acid sequence: CASGKDSFSGYTF.

The chain recombines TRBV12-3 or TRBV12-4 with TRBJ2-7; 11 positions match TRBD1. V lost 6 bases to trimming and J lost 4 bases; unmatched junction nucleotides: 8. The CDR3 length is 15 residues. CDR3 sequence (DNA): TGTGCCAGCAGCCTAGGGGGGACAGGGGGATACGAGCAGTACTTC. This encodes CASSLGGTGGYEQYF.

This clonotype came up a few times. This rearrangement joins TRBV10-3 to TRBJ2-5; TRBD2 agrees at 13 bases. The CDR3 is 16 amino acids. Unmatched junction bases numbered 3, after V lost 4 bases and J lost 1 base. CDR1 is ENHRY, CDR2 SYGVKD, per germline. CDR3 DNA sequence: TGTGCCATCAGTGGGACTAGCGGGGGAGTCCAAGAGACCCAGTACTTC. Translated: CAISGTSGGVQETQYF.

In this sample, this clonotype turned up many times. The chain combines TRBV27 with TRBJ2-7; 10 nucleotides line up with TRBD1. The CDR3 has 16 amino acids. Germline V lookup: CDR1 MNHEY, CDR2 SMNVEV (reference sequence). After removal of 5 bases from V and 3 bases from J, the junction contained 10 bases not matched to a gene. CDR3 coding DNA: TGTGCCAGCAGTCGGAAATGGGACAGGGGATACTACGAGCAGTACTTC. Its translation: CASSRKWDRGYYEQYF.

In its sample, this clonotype was seen a few times. The rearrangement links TRBV5-1 to TRBJ2-5; D is possibly TRBD2 (5 bases). CDR3 length equals 15 residues. Trimming pared 0 bases from V and 4 bases from J, leaving 13 bases between. Germline V gene data show CDR1 as SGHRS and CDR2 as YFSETQ. CDR3 protein: CASSLGAEARETQYF. Written as DNA, the CDR3 is TGCGCCAGCAGCTTGGGTGCGGAGGCACGAGAGACCCAGTACTTC. The full variable domain, in which reference TRBV5-1 and TRBJ2-5 provide the parts outside the CDR3, is KAGVTQTPRYLIKTRGQQVTLSCSPISGHRSVSWYQQTPGQGLQFLFEYFSETQRNKGNFPGRFSGRQFSNSRSEMNVSTLELGDSALYLCASSLGAEARETQYFGPGTRLLVL.

In its sample, this clonotype is medium-sized. The chain is built from TRBV19 and TRBJ2-1; D perhaps matches TRBD1 (9 bases). Trimming pared 3 bases from V and 4 bases from J, leaving 22 bases between. The CDR3 has 18 amino acids. Germline V gene lookup returns CDR1 LNHDA and CDR2 SQIVND (reference sequence). CDR3 residues: CASSIGQRGTGKYNEQFF. DNA of the CDR3: TGTGCCAGTAGTATCGGTCAGCGGGGGACAGGGAAGTACAATGAGCAGTTCTTC.

The chain couples TRBV7-3 to TRBJ2-2; 9 bases align to TRBD1. Germline V gene sequence: CDR1 SGHTA, CDR2 FQGTGA. The V segment lost 1 base and the J segment 5 bases; nucleotides outside the gene matches: 5. This CDR3 contains 16 residues. This CDR3 is CASSLRGQGGTGELFF. The CDR3 DNA sequence: TGTGCCAGCAGCTTAAGGGGACAGGGCGGAACCGGGGAGCTGTTTTTT.

With regard to this clonotype: Because it lacks the conserved phenylalanine or tryptophan at the end, this CDR3 is likely a read error. The DNA is left out, because the CDR3 cannot be placed on it with certainty; the CDR3 is given as TCRdb lists it. This chain connects TRBV6-5 to TRBJ2-1; the D call in the table, TRBD1, was not verified against the DNA. Germline assignment: CDR1 MNHEY and CDR2 SVGAGI. The length of the CDR3 is 13 amino acids, counting both ends. Here the CDR3 reads CASSYSGAWGQGG.

The chain couples TRBV6-5 to TRBJ1-4; TRBD1 aligns across 7 bases. The V gene end was trimmed by 9 bases and the J gene end by 12 bases; junction bases not matched to a gene: 16. This CDR3 comprises 14 residues. Germline lookup yields CDR1 MNHEY and CDR2 SVGAGI. The CDR3 DNA reads as TGTGCCAGTAGTAAGGGGGCCTTGTCCCGGGAACTGTTTTTT. Its translation is CASSKGALSRELFF.

This clonotype was counted only a few times. This rearrangement joins TRBV11-2 to TRBJ2-1; TRBD1 matches 8 bases. With 3 bases clipped from V and 10 bases from J, the junction kept 5 bases outside the gene matches. CDR1 and CDR2 (germline): SGHAT, FQNNGV. CDR3 length equals 13 residues. This CDR3 is CASSLTGAKEQFF. The CDR3, as DNA: TGTGCCAGCAGCTTGACAGGGGCTAAAGAGCAGTTCTTC.

By frequency in the sample, this clonotype is medium-sized (0.01 to 0.1%). The rearrangement links TRBV29-1 to TRBJ2-1; D possibly corresponds to TRBD2 (6 bases). Germline CDR1 is SQVTM and CDR2 is ANQGSEA. Trimming took off 1 base at V and 1 base at J, with 11 bases between the two ends. The CDR3 has 15 amino acids. The CDR3 region is CSVEGRGLSYNEQFF. CDR3 coding DNA: TGCAGCGTTGAAGGGCGGGGCCTTTCCTACAATGAGCAGTTCTTC.